A single sample is the source of the 30 T cell receptor beta chains below, sequenced in a study of blood T cell repertoires in COVID-19. Data came from immunoSEQ multiplex PCR; TCRdb stores just in-frame clones and leaves some out. The repertoire holds about 330,000 clones, with roughly 87% as singletons. The specimen sequenced was PBMCs or T cells enriched from blood (not recorded which). The receptors were sampled from a woman in her twenties or thirties who had recovered from COVID-19.

The chain uses TRBV9 and TRBJ1-2; D ambiguous. CDR1 SGDLS and CDR2 YYNGEE come from the germline V gene. CDR3 length: 15 amino acids. V shed 4 bases and J shed 0 bases, with 13 bases lying between them. CDR3 region: CASSPRREPNYGYTF. CDR3 sequence (DNA): TGTGCCAGCAGCCCCCGCCGGGAGCCTAACTATGGCTACACCTTC. The entire variable domain, with the rest obtained from reference TRBV9 and TRBJ1-2, is as follows: DSGVTQTPKHLITATGQRVTLRCSPRSGDLSVYWYQQSLDQGLQFLIQYYNGEERAKGNILERFSAQQFPDLHSELNLSSLELGDSALYFCASSPRREPNYGYTFGSGTRLTVV.

The chain joins TRBV6-1 to TRBJ1-3, with 7 positions matching TRBD1. V lost 3 bases and J lost 0; bases outside the gene matches: 8. Germline loops: CDR1 MNHNS, CDR2 SASEGT. This CDR3 contains 17 residues. This chain's CDR3 is CASSEGKQGFSGNTIYF. The CDR3 DNA is TGTGCCAGCAGTGAGGGAAAACAGGGGTTCTCTGGAAACACCATATATTTT.

The rearrangement links TRBV19 to TRBJ2-6; D gene unclear. The V end lost 2 bases, the J end lost 3 bases, and 5 bases lay between the germline ends. This CDR3 comprises 14 residues. CDR1 is LNHDA and CDR2 is SQIVND in the germline V gene (reference sequence). CDR3 bases: TGTGCCAGTAGTATATTGAGTGGGGCCAACGTCCTGACTTTC. Translation: CASSILSGANVLTF.

The chain links TRBV10-1 to TRBJ1-1, with a weak D call TRBD1 (5 bases). Germline CDR1 is WNHNN and CDR2 is SYGVQD (reference sequence). There are 13 residues in the CDR3. The V end was cut by 6 bases, the J end by 6 bases, with 14 bases between. CDR3 sequence: CASSRPGFAEAFF. The CDR3 bases are TGCGCCAGCAGCCGTCCAGGGTTCGCTGAAGCTTTCTTT.

The chain uses TRBV20-1 and TRBJ2-7; D may be TRBD2 (7 bases). Germline CDR1 is DFQATT and CDR2 is SNEGSKA (reference sequence). The CDR3 length is 16 residues. V dropped 3 bases and J dropped 4 bases, with 22 bases sitting between them. The CDR3 loop reads CSASSIGGTPGYEQYF. CDR3 nucleotides: TGCAGTGCTAGTTCCATCGGGGGGACACCAGGATACGAGCAGTACTTC.

V usage is TRBV11-2 and J usage is TRBJ2-5; no firm D call. Germline V gives CDR1 SGHAT, CDR2 FQNNGV. The CDR3 is 12 residues long. With 3 bases removed from V and 2 bases from J, the gap between germline ends came to 4 bases. This CDR3 reads CASSLTQETQYF. CDR3 nucleotide sequence: TGTGCCAGCAGCTTGACACAAGAGACCCAGTACTTC.

This clone was seen only once. The rearrangement links TRBV27 to TRBJ1-1; no reliable D call. The CDR3 is made up of 13 amino acids. V was shortened by 6 bases and J by 1 base, with 9 bases between the two germline ends. CDR1 is MNHEY, CDR2 SMNVEV, per germline (reference sequence). This CDR3 reads CASRAHTNTEAFF. The DNA of the CDR3 is TGTGCCAGCAGAGCCCATACGAACACTGAAGCTTTCTTT.

The V gene is TRBV5-8, the J gene TRBJ2-2, with TRBD2 matching 11 bases. This CDR3 spans 16 amino acids. Per the germline V gene, CDR1 is SGHTS and CDR2 is YDEGEE. V gave up 4 bases and J gave up 4 bases; unmatched junction bases: 6. Here the CDR3 reads CASSPGTSGITGELFF. The CDR3, as DNA: TGTGCCAGCAGCCCTGGGACTAGCGGAATCACCGGGGAGCTGTTTTTT.

V and J are TRBV11-2 and TRBJ1-1, with 7 bases identical to TRBD1. The CDR3 is 16 amino acids. V lost 1 base to trimming and J lost 6 bases; unmatched junction nucleotides: 11. Germline loops: CDR1 SGHAT, CDR2 FQNNGV. CDR3 nucleotide sequence: TGTGCCAGCAGCTTAGCGCCTCTTCGACAGGGCGCTGAAGCTTTCTTT. The encoded protein is CASSLAPLRQGAEAFF. The whole variable domain, remainder taken from reference TRBV11-2 and TRBJ1-1, is EAGVAQSPRYKIIEKRQSVAFWCNPISGHATLYWYQQILGQGPKLLIQFQNNGVVDDSQLPKDRFSAERLKGVDSTLKIQPAKLEDSAVYLCASSLAPLRQGAEAFFGQGTRLTVV.

The V and J genes are TRBV28 and TRBJ1-1, with D possibly TRBD1 on 6 matching bases. The CDR3 contains 15 residues. Germline V gene sequence: CDR1 MDHEN, CDR2 SYDVKM. V gave up 3 bases and J gave up 11 bases, with 22 bases separating them. CDR3 loop: CASSLGPIQGQYAFF. The CDR3 region has the DNA TGTGCCAGCAGTTTGGGGCCCATACAGGGCCAATATGCTTTCTTT.

In the case of this clone: The same CDR3 also results from other DNA sequences found in this sample. The CDR3 reads CAWSADRGSTDTQYF. The CDR3, as DNA: TGTGCCTGGAGTGCCGACAGGGGGAGCACAGATACGCAGTATTTT. The chain combines TRBV30 with TRBJ2-3; 9 nucleotides line up with TRBD1. The CDR3 totals 15 residues. The ends lost 1 base at V and 0 bases at J; junction bases unmatched: 2. Germline CDR1 reads GTSNPN; CDR2 reads SVGIG (reference sequence).

V gene TRBV6-1 combines with J gene TRBJ2-5, with D perhaps matching TRBD1 (5 bases). V was pared by 7 bases and J by 1 base, with 7 bases between. This CDR3 spans 12 amino acids. In germline, CDR1 is MNHNS, CDR2 SASEGT. The CDR3 loop is CASTDSQETQYF. DNA for the CDR3: TGTGCCAGCACAGACAGCCAAGAGACCCAGTACTTC.

The rearrangement joins TRBV18 to TRBJ2-2; D is ambiguous. The CDR3 spans 15 residues. Per germline, CDR1 KGHSH and CDR2 LQKENI. Between the trimmed V and J ends, which lost 3 bases and 1 base, there was a span of 9 bases. CDR3 nucleotides: TGTGCCAGCTCACCGTCCCCAGGGAACACCGGGGAGCTGTTTTTT. Translating gives CASSPSPGNTGELFF.

This clone was recorded once. The chain links TRBV6-1 to TRBJ2-3; the match to TRBD2 covers 7 bases. This CDR3 is 15 amino acids long. With V trimmed by 0 bases and J by 6 bases, 6 bases remained unmatched. The V gene's germline CDR1 is MNHNS and CDR2 SASEGT. The CDR3 protein is CASSEAGPGGDTQYF. The CDR3 DNA reads TGTGCCAGCAGTGAAGCAGGACCCGGGGGGGATACGCAGTATTTT.

In this sample, this clone turned up a few times. The rearrangement links TRBV19 to TRBJ2-2; 7 bases fit TRBD1. This CDR3 contains 14 residues. CDR1 is LNHDA and CDR2 is SQIVND in the germline V gene (reference sequence). With V trimmed by 4 bases and J by 7 bases, 6 bases remained unmatched. The CDR3, as DNA: TGTGCCAGTAGTAACAGGGGAACCGTCGGGGAGCTGTTTTTT. This sequence encodes CASSNRGTVGELFF.

This chain joins TRBV5-6 and TRBJ1-1; TRBD1 matches 7 bases. Germline trimming cut 4 bases from V and 11 bases from J; bases unmatched to any gene: 20. Looked up from germline, CDR1 is SGHDT and CDR2 is YYEEEE. The CDR3 spans 16 residues. CDR3 in DNA: TGTGCCAGCAGCCCGACTTCCTCACGGCAGGGGGGACTTGCTTTCTTT. Its protein is CASSPTSSRQGGLAFF.

The genes are TRBV7-9 and TRBJ1-5, with a possible D match to TRBD1 (5 bases). With 4 bases removed from V and 4 bases from J, the gap between germline ends came to 14 bases. Germline V lookup: CDR1 SEHNR, CDR2 FQNEAQ (reference sequence). CDR3 length equals 15 residues. This CDR3 reads CASSSAGRTNQPQHF. The CDR3 DNA reads as TGTGCCAGCAGCTCTGCGGGACGGACGAATCAGCCCCAGCATTTT.

The V and J genes are TRBV9 and TRBJ2-7; 13 bases fit TRBD2. J gave up 7 bases and V 4 bases, and 8 bases lay outside the gene matches. The CDR3 spans 15 residues. CDR1 is SGDLS and CDR2 is YYNGEE in the germline V gene. The CDR3 region is CASSPTSGGRGEQYF. In DNA, the CDR3 is TGTGCCAGCAGCCCGACTAGCGGGGGGAGGGGTGAGCAGTACTTC. The variable domain in full, completed from reference TRBV9 and TRBJ2-7, reads DSGVTQTPKHLITATGQRVTLRCSPRSGDLSVYWYQQSLDQGLQFLIQYYNGEERAKGNILERFSAQQFPDLHSELNLSSLELGDSALYFCASSPTSGGRGEQYFGPGTRLTVT.

This clone was found once. This chain joins TRBV5-1 and TRBJ2-6, with TRBD1 matching 9 bases. Germline values: CDR1 SGHRS, CDR2 YFSETQ. V shed 4 bases and J 0 bases; nucleotides not matched to a gene: 8. The CDR3 covers 18 residues. In DNA, the CDR3 is TGCGCCAGCAGCCCCCAACAGGGGGCAAGCTCTGGGGCCAACGTCCTGACTTTC. It is translated as CASSPQQGASSGANVLTF.

The chain recombines TRBV7-9 with TRBJ2-5, with unresolved D. CDR3 length: 13 residues. V was clipped by 3 bases and J by 1 base, with 6 bases between them. Germline CDR1 SEHNR, CDR2 FQNEAQ (reference sequence). The CDR3 here is CASSFYSQETQYF. DNA of the CDR3: TGTGCCAGCAGCTTCTACTCCCAAGAGACCCAGTACTTC.

The chain recombines TRBV7-9 with TRBJ2-1; 8 bases fit TRBD2. The V segment lost 8 bases and the J segment 7 bases; nucleotides outside the gene matches: 13. The CDR3 length is 15 residues. Germline CDR1 is SEHNR and CDR2 is FQNEAQ (reference sequence). The CDR3 protein is CASGSPLGTRNEQFF. Here the CDR3 DNA reads TGTGCCAGCGGAAGCCCCCTCGGGACTAGAAATGAGCAGTTCTTC.

This rearrangement joins TRBV28 to TRBJ1-4; 7 positions agree with TRBD1. The CDR3 runs to 15 residues. The germline V gene encodes CDR1 MDHEN and CDR2 SYDVKM. V shed 6 bases, J shed 0 bases, and the junction held 4 bases outside the gene matches. The CDR3 sequence: CASSRDRATNEKLFF. CDR3 DNA: TGTGCCAGCAGCCGAGACAGGGCAACTAATGAAAAACTGTTTTTT.

V gene TRBV2 combines with J gene TRBJ1-3; the match to TRBD1 covers 9 bases. The length of the CDR3 is 15 residues. The germline gives CDR1 SNHLY, CDR2 FYNNEI. V gave up 7 bases and J gave up 3 bases; unmatched junction bases: 7. CDR3 bases: TGTGCCAGCATCATGGGACAGGGTTTTGGAAACACCATATATTTT. Translation: CASIMGQGFGNTIYF.

This chain uses TRBV19 with TRBJ1-1; D gene unclear. Between the trimmed V and J ends, which lost 6 bases and 2 bases, there was a span of 7 bases. This CDR3 is built from 12 residues. CDR1 is LNHDA and CDR2 is SQIVND in the germline V gene (reference sequence). The CDR3 region is CASRWLNTEAFF. The CDR3 nucleotides read TGTGCCAGTAGGTGGCTTAACACTGAAGCTTTCTTT.

V usage is TRBV11-2 and J usage is TRBJ2-7; 13 bases are shared with TRBD2. Trimming removed 2 bases from V and 0 bases from J; junction bases left unmatched: 7. Germline lookup yields CDR1 SGHAT and CDR2 FQNNGV. This CDR3 contains 18 residues. The CDR3, as DNA: TGTGCCAGCAGCTTAAAAGGACTAGCGGGGGCGAGCTCCTACGAGCAGTACTTC. Translation: CASSLKGLAGASSYEQYF.

The V gene is TRBV5-4, the J gene TRBJ1-1; 9 nucleotides align to TRBD1. The CDR3 totals 17 residues. In germline, CDR1 is SGHNT, CDR2 YYREEE (reference sequence). J gave up 0 bases and V 0 bases, and 6 bases lay outside the gene matches. CDR3 region: CASSLGAGTGLNTEAFF. Here the CDR3 DNA reads TGTGCCAGCAGCTTGGGGGCCGGGACAGGGCTGAACACTGAAGCTTTCTTT. Supplemented by reference TRBV5-4 and TRBJ1-1, the full variable domain reads ETGVTQSPTHLIKTRGQQVTLRCSSQSGHNTVSWYQQALGQGPQFIFQYYREEENGRGNFPPRFSGLQFPNYSSELNVNALELDDSALYLCASSLGAGTGLNTEAFFGQGTRLTVV.

The chain combines TRBV6-1 with TRBJ2-3; 12 bases fit TRBD2. The CDR3 spans 15 residues. Looked up from germline, CDR1 is MNHNS and CDR2 is SASEGT. V dropped 1 base and J dropped 4; count of bases not matched to a gene: 0. The CDR3 DNA reads TGTGCCAGCAGTGAAGGGACTAGCGGGGCAGATACGCAGTATTTT. Translating it yields CASSEGTSGADTQYF.

The CDR3 here is CASSPAGGYTEAFF. CDR3 sequence (DNA): TGTGCCAGCAGCCCAGCTGGGGGCTACACTGAAGCTTTCTTT. The gene calls are TRBV14 and TRBJ1-1; the D gene is possibly TRBD1 (6 bases). V dropped 4 bases and J dropped 3 bases, with 12 bases sitting between them. Germline assignment: CDR1 SGHDN and CDR2 FVKESK. This CDR3 is built from 14 residues.

This clone is judged medium-sized. The V gene is TRBV3-1 (or the pseudogene TRBV3-2), the J gene TRBJ2-6; TRBD1 aligns across 7 bases. J was trimmed by 1 base and V by 4 bases; bases with no gene match: 7. This CDR3 has 17 amino acids. Looked up from germline, CDR1 is LGHDT and CDR2 is YNNKEL (reference sequence). The CDR3 protein is CASSLLEGASGANVLTF. The CDR3, as DNA: TGTGCCAGCAGCCTTTTAGAGGGGGCGTCTGGGGCCAACGTCCTGACTTTC.

This clone was picked up a small number of times. The chain joins TRBV19 to TRBJ2-1, with D uncertain. The CDR3 runs to 15 residues. Germline CDR1 and CDR2: LNHDA and SQIVND (reference sequence). Trimming cost V 1 base and J 0 bases, with 7 bases left between them. CDR3 protein: CASSIARSSYNEQFF. The CDR3 DNA sequence: TGTGCCAGTAGTATAGCGAGGAGCTCCTACAATGAGCAGTTCTTC.